The 3 T cell receptor beta chains below all came from one sample that was sequenced in a study of blood T cell repertoires in COVID-19. This table comes from immunoSEQ multiplex PCR, and its TCRdb copy is limited to in-frame clones, with some not included. The data show hundreds of thousands of clones, around 87% seen once. Sequenced material: PBMCs or T cells enriched from blood (not recorded which). All receptors derive from a man aged 30 to 39 who had recovered from COVID-19.

The chain joins TRBV7-6 to TRBJ1-3, with 7 bases that match TRBD1. The CDR3 covers 14 residues. J lost 8 bases, V lost 0 bases, and 4 bases had no gene match. The germline CDR1 and CDR2 sequences are SGHVS and FNYEAQ. CDR3 residues: CASSLAVQGDTIYF. The CDR3 nucleotides read TGTGCCAGCAGCTTAGCCGTCCAGGGGGACACCATATATTTT.

The chain employs TRBV28 and TRBJ2-5; the match to TRBD1 covers 7 bases. The V gene's germline CDR1 is MDHEN and CDR2 SYDVKM. CDR3 length: 13 residues. Trimming cost V 5 bases and J 7 bases; bases outside gene matches: 7. CDR3 sequence reads: CASSQGDLGTQYF. The CDR3 DNA reads TGTGCCAGCAGTCAGGGGGACCTGGGGACCCAGTACTTC.

The rearrangement links TRBV5-5 to TRBJ2-7; TRBD1 matches 7 bases. The V gene's germline CDR1 is SGHKS and CDR2 YYEKEE (reference sequence). The trim removed 4 bases at V and 4 bases at J, leaving 8 bases unmatched. The CDR3 loop spans 14 amino acids. CDR3 residues: CASSPWDSMYEQYF. The CDR3 DNA is TGTGCCAGCAGCCCCTGGGACAGTATGTACGAGCAGTACTTC.